A selection of T cell receptor beta chains follows, all from one sample in a study of T cell repertoires in cytomegalovirus infection. TCRdb re-derived calls from the reads in MiXCR, one entry per CDR3 protein. Among roughly 230,000 distinct CDR3 sequences listed, about 7% were seen once. The sample comprised PBMCs. The source is a human donor in good health (CMV status not recorded). Some clones in this sample may be carry-over from other donors' samples. Both conserved end residues are part of each CDR3. The D gene is left open where the match is weak. The size of a clone is reported for some rows only, either as once, few or many, or as a class for expanded clones.

TRBJ1-2 . many TRBV5-5 CASSLAGGGLSYGYTF TGTGCCAGCAGCTTGGCCGGGGGGGGTTTGAGCTATGGCTACACCTTC
TRBJ1-1 TRBD1 many TRBV20-1 CSAGTGFVTEAFF TGCAGTGCTGGGACAGGGTTTGTCACTGAAGCTTTCTTT
TRBJ2-3 . many TRBV7-2 CASSLYLTEITDTQYF TGTGCCAGCAGCTTATATCTGACAGAGATCACAGATACGCAGTATTTT
TRBJ2-1 TRBD1 many TRBV6-5 CASTSFGTGGGNEQFF TGTGCCAGCACCTCCTTCGGGACAGGGGGTGGCAATGAGCAGTTCTTC
TRBJ1-2 . many TRBV7-2 CASSLGRGVGGYTF TGTGCCAGCAGCTTAGGGAGAGGGGTGGGCGGCTACACCTTC
TRBJ1-1 . many TRBV6-6 CASSYQGLVTEAFF TGTGCCAGCAGTTACCAGGGGCTAGTCACTGAAGCTTTCTTT
TRBJ1-3 . many TRBV7-8 CASSLNPGNTIYF TGTGCCAGCAGCTTAAATCCTGGAAACACCATATATTTT
TRBJ2-4 . few TRBV5-1 CASSLDQGTRNIQYF TGCGCCAGCAGCTTGGACCAGGGGACAAGAAACATTCAGTACTTC
TRBJ1-4 . many TRBV7-6 CASSFYGPVLTNEKLFF TGTGCCAGCAGCTTTTACGGCCCAGTGTTAACTAATGAAAAACTGTTTTTT
TRBJ1-3 TRBD1 many TRBV7-6 CASRVGGTGGRRNTIYF TGTGCCAGCAGAGTTGGAGGGACAGGGGGTAGGAGAAACACCATATATTTT
TRBJ2-7 . many TRBV4-2 CASSQTGQTSYEQYF TGTGCCAGCAGCCAAACAGGTCAAACTTCCTACGAGCAGTACTTC
TRBJ2-1 TRBD1 many TRBV4-3 CASSRDRNNYNEQFF TGCGCCAGCAGCCGGGACAGGAACAACTACAATGAGCAGTTCTTC
TRBJ1-1 TRBD1 many TRBV7-2 CASSLTGRRDTEAFF TGTGCCAGCAGCTTGACAGGGAGAAGGGACACTGAAGCTTTCTTT
TRBJ1-5 . many TRBV7-2 CASSEGRGNQPQHF TGTGCCAGCAGCGAGGGCAGGGGCAATCAGCCCCAGCATTTT
TRBJ2-7 TRBD1 few TRBV27 CASSLRTGRNEQYF TGTGCCAGCAGTTTAAGGACAGGTCGTAACGAGCAGTACTTC
TRBJ2-3 TRBD2 many TRBV7-2 CASSSPSGITDTQYF TGTGCCAGCAGCTCCCCCAGCGGGATCACAGATACGCAGTATTTT
TRBJ2-4 . many TRBV2 CASSEAGGLAKNIQYF TGTGCCAGCAGTGAAGCGGGTGGGCTGGCCAAAAACATTCAGTACTTC
TRBJ2-7 . . TRBV6-2/TRBV6-3 CASSYSILYEQYF TGTGCCAGCAGTTACTCGATTCTCTACGAGCAGTACTTC
TRBJ1-2 . many TRBV19 CASSIEGGASGYTF TGTGCCAGTAGTATTGAGGGGGGCGCGTCTGGCTACACCTTC
TRBJ2-1 . few TRBV6-2/TRBV6-3 CASKLGGGRNEQFF TGTGCCAGCAAACTAGGCGGGGGCCGAAATGAGCAGTTCTTC
TRBJ1-1 . many TRBV20-1 CSARDREGPYEAFF TGCAGTGCTAGAGATCGGGAGGGGCCCTATGAAGCTTTCTTT
TRBJ2-5 TRBD1 many TRBV29-1 CSGGQGAETQYF TGCAGCGGGGGACAGGGGGCAGAGACCCAGTACTTC
TRBJ1-6 . many TRBV7-2 CASSFYLGAGGSPLHF TGTGCCAGCAGCTTTTATCTGGGGGCGGGGGGTTCACCCCTCCACTTT
TRBJ1-5 . many TRBV6-2/TRBV6-3 CASSYWGTVSNQPQHF TGTGCCAGCAGTTACTGGGGGACCGTCAGCAATCAGCCCCAGCATTTT
TRBJ2-1 . many TRBV7-9 CASSTQNEQFF TGTGCCAGCAGCACGCAAAATGAGCAGTTCTTC
TRBJ2-3 TRBD1 many TRBV7-2 CASSPLGTGGTDTQYF TGTGCCAGCAGCCCTCTTGGGACAGGGGGCACAGATACGCAGTATTTT
TRBJ2-7 . many TRBV10-3 CAISEGPNTGEQYF TGTGCCATCAGTGAGGGACCGAACACGGGCGAGCAGTACTTC
TRBJ2-7 . many TRBV7-8 CASSTRGSGEQYF TGTGCCAGCAGCACCCGGGGCAGCGGAGAGCAGTACTTC
TRBJ2-5 TRBD2 many TRBV30 CAWSRRGGGETQYF TGTGCCTGGAGCCGCCGGGGGGGAGGGGAGACCCAGTACTTC
TRBJ1-1 TRBD1 many TRBV6-2/TRBV6-3 CASRSTGGNTEAFF TGTGCCAGCAGGTCGACAGGGGGAAACACTGAAGCTTTCTTT
TRBJ2-7 TRBD2 many TRBV20-1 CSARRAGGRQPYEQYF TGCAGTGCTAGACGGGCGGGGGGCCGTCAGCCCTACGAGCAGTACTTC
TRBJ2-1 TRBD1 many TRBV6-2/TRBV6-3 CASTRTGPSYNEQFF TGTGCCAGCACCCGGACAGGGCCCTCGTACAATGAGCAGTTCTTC
TRBJ1-1 . many TRBV5-1 CASSYTGNTEAFF TGCGCCAGCAGCTACACAGGGAACACTGAAGCTTTCTTT
TRBJ2-2 . many TRBV7-3 CASSTSGSGELFF TGTGCCAGCAGCACCTCAGGTTCCGGGGAGCTGTTTTTT
TRBJ1-5 . many TRBV29-1 CSASTGAQPQHF TGCAGCGCATCCACAGGAGCGCAGCCCCAGCATTTT
TRBJ1-1 . many TRBV7-2 CASSGQRNTEAFF TGTGCCAGCAGTGGACAGCGGAACACTGAAGCTTTCTTT
TRBJ1-1 . many TRBV2 CASSESSDTEAFF TGTGCCAGCAGTGAGTCGTCCGACACTGAAGCTTTCTTT
TRBJ1-5 . many TRBV6-1 CASSEIGYNQPQHF TGTGCCAGCAGTGAAATAGGGTACAATCAGCCCCAGCATTTT
TRBJ1-2 . . TRBV5-5 CASSSELGQLGGYTF TGTGCCAGCAGCTCGGAGTTGGGTCAACTAGGGGGCTACACCTTC
TRBJ1-2 . many TRBV7-2 CASSSRSGRGGYTF TGTGCCAGCAGCTCCCGGTCGGGGAGGGGTGGCTACACCTTC
TRBJ2-7 TRBD1 . TRBV6-5 CASRGTGAYEQCF TGTGCCAGCAGAGGGACAGGGGCCTACGAGCAGTGCTTC
TRBJ2-7 . many TRBV7-2 CASSLVSGAAEQYF TGTGCCAGCAGCTTAGTGTCAGGGGCAGCCGAGCAGTACTTC
TRBJ2-1 TRBD1 few TRBV29-1 CSVEAPDRVSYNEQFF TGCAGCGTTGAAGCCCCGGACAGGGTCTCCTACAATGAGCAGTTCTTC
TRBJ2-3 . many TRBV5-6 CASSYRAPLTDTQYF TGTGCCAGCAGCTACCGGGCCCCCTTAACAGATACGCAGTATTTT
TRBJ1-1 TRBD1 few TRBV20-1 CSLRTGGLMNTEAFF TGCAGTCTACGGACAGGGGGTCTTATGAACACTGAAGCTTTCTTT
TRBJ2-5 TRBD1 . TRBV29-1 CSVGNRGQETQYF TGCAGCGTTGGGAACAGGGGGCAAGAGACCCAGTACTTC
TRBJ2-1 . many TRBV30 CAWSGRRRTSLYNEQFF TGTGCCTGGAGCGGGCGGCGACGGACATCCCTCTACAATGAGCAGTTCTTC
TRBJ2-2 TRBD2 many TRBV4-3 CASSQDLSGGATGELFF TGCGCCAGCAGCCAAGATCTTAGCGGGGGGGCGACCGGGGAGCTGTTTTTT
TRBJ2-5 . many TRBV6-5 CASSLEGETQYF TGTGCCAGCAGTTTAGAAGGAGAGACCCAGTACTTC